This TCR beta chain was observed in a study of T cell responses to AZD1222 COVID-19 vaccine. General study findings and limits: Increases in Spike-specific TCR breadth and depth were seen after two AZD1222 doses. Only after the peak T cell response were repertoires sampled.

A word on this clone: Its antigen is not identified.

Sequencing was performed with immunoSEQ multiplex PCR; in TCRdb, only in-frame clones are kept and a portion is missing. The profile covers about 82,000 clones, with roughly 90% appearing a single time and under 3.5% taken by the ten largest. Pooled in the analysis were second doses at about 4 or about 12 weeks. The CDR3 has 14 amino acids. Trimming cost V 4 bases and J 2 bases; bases outside gene matches: 1. Germline V lookup: CDR1 SGHDN, CDR2 FVKESK. V usage is TRBV14 and J usage is TRBJ2-3, with 9 bases identical to TRBD2. This specimen was peripheral blood, taken 28 days after the second AZD1222 dose. The sequence came from an adult who received the AZD1222 COVID-19 vaccine. The CDR3 DNA reads TGTGCCAGCAGCCTAGCGGGGGCCACAGATACGCAGTATTTT. As protein: CASSLAGATDTQYF. Full variable domain (remainder filled in from reference TRBV14 and TRBJ2-3): EAGVTQFPSHSVIEKGQTVTLRCDPISGHDNLYWYRRVMGKEIKFLLHFVKESKQDESGMPNNRFLAERTGGTYSTLKVQPAELEDSGVYFCASSLAGATDTQYFGPGTRLTVL.